These 25 T cell receptor beta chains came from one sample sequenced in a study of blood T cell repertoires in COVID-19. Data came from immunoSEQ multiplex PCR; TCRdb stores just in-frame clones and leaves some out. The table shows about 140,000 clones, with 79% occurring only once. Sequenced sample: peripheral blood. These TCRs come from a man between 60 and 75 years old with acute or convalescent COVID-19.

The chain employs TRBV4-2 and TRBJ2-3; D is perhaps TRBD2 (6 bases). The CDR3 runs to 16 residues. V dropped 2 bases and J dropped 6 bases, with 18 bases sitting between them. Germline V gives CDR1 LGHNA, CDR2 YNFKEQ. The CDR3 region has the DNA TGTGCCAGCAGCCAATTCGGATCGGGAGCGGCGGATACGCAGTATTTT. Translating it yields CASSQFGSGAADTQYF.

There are a few counts of this clone. CDR3 nucleotides: TGTGCCAGCAGTCTCTGGACAGGGAGATTTGAAAACACCATATATTTT. Its protein is CASSLWTGRFENTIYF. The chain links TRBV28 to TRBJ1-3; TRBD1 matches at 8 bases. Trimming at V came to 5 bases and at J to 6 bases, leaving 12 bases not matched to a gene. The V gene's germline CDR1 is MDHEN and CDR2 SYDVKM. This CDR3 is 16 amino acids long.

This sequence joins TRBV5-6 and TRBJ2-5; 7 bases map to TRBD1. The V segment lost 4 bases and the J segment 5 bases; nucleotides outside the gene matches: 8. The CDR3 spans 14 residues. The germline V gene has CDR1 SGHDT and CDR2 YYEEEE. CDR3 sequence (DNA): TGTGCCAGCAGCCTCAAAGGCAGGGGGGAGACCCAGTACTTC. This codes for CASSLKGRGETQYF.

The V gene is TRBV6-5, the J gene TRBJ2-2; maybe TRBD1 (6 bases). Trimming removed 11 bases from V and 0 bases from J, with 13 bases in between. Germline assignment: CDR1 MNHEY and CDR2 SVGAGI. CDR3 length: 14 amino acids. CDR3 DNA: TGTGCCGGACAGACCCTAGCGAACACCGGGGAGCTGTTTTTT. Its protein product is CAGQTLANTGELFF.

V usage is TRBV5-6 and J usage is TRBJ1-2; D might be TRBD1 (5 bases). The CDR3 spans 12 residues. The germline CDR1 and CDR2 sequences are SGHDT and YYEEEE. V dropped 2 bases and J dropped 8 bases, with 10 bases sitting between them. The CDR3 nucleotides are TGTGCCAGCAGCTTCCCGGGGGTAGGCTACACCTTC. Protein sequence: CASSFPGVGYTF.

The rearrangement links TRBV7-2 to TRBJ2-5, with unresolved D. The CDR3 sequence is 13 residues long. CDR1 and CDR2 from the germline V gene are SGHTA and FQGNSA. V was clipped by 1 base and J by 4 bases, with 7 bases between them. The CDR3 sequence is CASSLGPVETQYF. CDR3 sequence (DNA): TGTGCCAGCAGCTTAGGGCCCGTAGAGACCCAGTACTTC.

In this sample, this clone turned up once. J is TRBJ2-7 and V is TRBV24-1, with D perhaps matching TRBD1 (7 bases). Germline V CDR1 and CDR2: KGHDR, SFDVKD. The CDR3 covers 14 residues. Trimming took off 4 bases at V and 3 bases at J, with 12 bases between the two ends. The CDR3 DNA follows: TGTGCCACCAGTGAGGGGGGACAGAGCTACGAGCAGTACTTC. This gives the protein CATSEGGQSYEQYF.

This clone was counted once. Within the sample, other DNA sequences also encode this same CDR3. Here the CDR3 DNA reads TGCGCCAGCAGCCAAGATCGCGGCTCTGGGGCCAACGTCCTGACTTTC. Translation gives CASSQDRGSGANVLTF. V and J are TRBV4-3 and TRBJ2-6, with D unresolved. CDR3 size: 16 residues. CDR1 and CDR2 from the germline V gene are LGHNA and YSLEER. Trimming removed 0 bases from V and 0 bases from J, with 6 bases in between.

This clone was observed a handful of times. The rearrangement joins TRBV11-3 to TRBJ2-1; 7 nucleotides line up with TRBD2. Germline CDR1 reads SGHNT; CDR2 reads YENEEA. After removal of 5 bases from V and 8 bases from J, the junction contained 9 bases not matched to a gene. CDR3 length: 14 residues. As DNA, the CDR3 is TGTGCCAGCAGCGAAGCGGGGACTATCGATGAGCAGTTCTTC. The encoded protein is CASSEAGTIDEQFF.

This chain joins TRBV7-9 and TRBJ1-1; 7 nucleotides line up with TRBD1. The V gene end was trimmed by 5 bases and the J gene end by 4 bases; junction bases not matched to a gene: 4. Germline lookup yields CDR1 SEHNR and CDR2 FQNEAQ (reference sequence). The CDR3 has 13 residues. The CDR3 is CASSQQGSTEAFF. As DNA, the CDR3 is TGTGCCAGCAGCCAACAGGGGAGCACTGAAGCTTTCTTT. Looking up the rest from reference TRBV7-9 and TRBJ1-1 gives the full variable domain: DTGVSQNPRHKITKRGQNVTFRCDPISEHNRLYWYRQTLGQGPEFLTYFQNEAQLEKSRLLSDRFSAERPKGSFSTLEIQRTEQGDSAMYLCASSQQGSTEAFFGQGTRLTVV.

This rearrangement joins TRBV6-5 to TRBJ1-3; D unresolved. Looked up from germline, CDR1 is MNHEY and CDR2 is SVGAGI. The V end was cut by 6 bases, the J end by 0 bases, with 12 bases between. The CDR3 runs to 15 residues. The CDR3 sequence: CASSQSWSSGNTIYF. CDR3 in DNA: TGTGCCAGCAGCCAGTCCTGGAGCTCTGGAAACACCATATATTTT.

The chain couples TRBV5-1 to TRBJ2-1; 7 nucleotides match TRBD1. Germline V gene sequence: CDR1 SGHRS, CDR2 YFSETQ. The V segment lost 0 bases and the J segment 1 base; nucleotides outside the gene matches: 1. The CDR3 totals 15 residues. CDR3 DNA: TGCGCCAGCAGCTTGGAGGGGGCATCCTACAATGAGCAGTTCTTC. It encodes CASSLEGASYNEQFF.

Ten or more counts support this clone. CDR3 residues: CASSRWQGHGNSPLHF. The DNA of the CDR3 is TGTGCCAGCAGTCGCTGGCAGGGGCACGGAAATTCACCCCTCCACTTT. The chain has TRBV27 and TRBJ1-6, with D perhaps matching TRBD1 (6 bases). CDR3 length equals 16 residues. Germline CDR1 reads MNHEY; CDR2 reads SMNVEV (reference sequence). The V end lost 5 bases, the J end lost 7 bases, and 18 bases lay between the germline ends.

The genes are TRBV28 and TRBJ1-2; D gene unclear. Trimming cost V 3 bases and J 0 bases, with 14 bases left between them. This CDR3 spans 16 amino acids. Germline V gene sequence: CDR1 MDHEN, CDR2 SYDVKM. DNA for the CDR3: TGTGCCAGCAGTTTTAAGAGGGCCAGAGCTAACTATGGCTACACCTTC. Protein: CASSFKRARANYGYTF.

This chain links TRBV21-1 with TRBJ1-2; TRBD1, the table's D call, lacks a check against the DNA. TRBV21-1 is a pseudogene segment. This CDR3 contains 12 residues. The CDR3 nucleotides read TGTGCCAGCAGCCTGCGGACAGCTGGCTACACCTTC. The encoded protein is CASSLRTAGYTF.

V is TRBV19 and J is TRBJ2-1, with 14 bases lining up with TRBD2. V lost 6 bases, J lost 9 bases, and 10 bases stayed unmatched. This CDR3 is built from 16 residues. Germline V gene data show CDR1 as LNHDA and CDR2 as SQIVND (reference sequence). CDR3 loop: CASRRPGLAGAGEQFF. CDR3 coding DNA: TGTGCCAGTAGGAGACCGGGACTAGCGGGAGCGGGTGAGCAGTTCTTC.

The genes are TRBV19 and TRBJ2-1, with a possible D match to TRBD2 (6 bases). In germline, CDR1 is LNHDA, CDR2 SQIVND (reference sequence). The CDR3 spans 16 residues. V dropped 3 bases and J dropped 6 bases, with 18 bases sitting between them. The CDR3 protein is CASSILAQVGGNEQFF. The CDR3 region has the DNA TGTGCCAGTAGTATTCTCGCGCAGGTCGGGGGCAATGAGCAGTTCTTC.

The J gene is TRBJ1-6, the V gene TRBV5-5; D is perhaps TRBD1 (6 bases). The V and J ends lost 0 bases and 7 bases respectively, with 11 bases between them. The germline V gene encodes CDR1 SGHKS and CDR2 YYEKEE (reference sequence). The CDR3 totals 15 residues. The CDR3 DNA sequence: TGTGCCAGCAGCTTGGTACGGACAGAGAATTCACCCCTCCACTTT. It yields the protein CASSLVRTENSPLHF.

The J gene is TRBJ2-7, the V gene TRBV7-2, with TRBD1 identical over 8 bases. V was pared by 5 bases and J by 1 base, with 7 bases of the junction left unmatched. The CDR3 length is 15 residues. Germline V gene sequence: CDR1 SGHTA, CDR2 FQGNSA. Here the CDR3 reads CASSIGQGNSYEQYF. CDR3 nucleotide sequence: TGTGCCAGCAGCATTGGACAGGGAAATTCCTACGAGCAGTACTTC.

The chain carries TRBV28 and TRBJ1-5; D is perhaps TRBD1 (5 bases). Germline CDR1 is MDHEN and CDR2 is SYDVKM. Trimming removed 6 bases from V and 9 bases from J, with 9 bases in between. The CDR3 is 11 residues long. CDR3 region: CASSFRGPQHF. CDR3 sequence (DNA): TGTGCCAGCAGCTTTAGGGGGCCCCAGCATTTT.

The rearrangement joins TRBV7-2 to TRBJ2-2; 9 bases align to TRBD2. The trim removed 5 bases at V and 7 bases at J, leaving 11 bases unmatched. There are 16 residues in the CDR3. Germline V gene lookup returns CDR1 SGHTA and CDR2 FQGNSA. The CDR3 region is CASSLFSGSFGGELFF. The DNA for the CDR3 is TGTGCCAGCAGCCTCTTTAGCGGGAGCTTTGGCGGGGAGCTGTTTTTT.

The rearrangement joins TRBV19 to TRBJ1-2; D unresolved. The CDR3 sequence is 14 residues long. Germline lookup yields CDR1 LNHDA and CDR2 SQIVND (reference sequence). The ends were cut back, 3 bases at V and 4 bases at J, with 12 bases in the middle. The CDR3 region is CASSIRDFGYGYTF. For the CDR3, the DNA is TGTGCCAGTAGTATTCGTGATTTCGGCTATGGCTACACCTTC.

The genes are TRBV11-2 and TRBJ1-5; D is perhaps TRBD1 (5 bases). V lost 0 bases, J lost 5 bases, and 11 bases lay in between. The length of the CDR3 is 15 residues. Germline values: CDR1 SGHAT, CDR2 FQNNGV. CDR3 protein: CASSLDAGMDQPQHF. CDR3 bases: TGTGCCAGCAGCTTAGACGCAGGGATGGATCAGCCCCAGCATTTT.

The chain is built from TRBV6-4 and TRBJ2-2; D perhaps matches TRBD2 (5 bases). Trimming took 3 bases from V and 3 from J, leaving 14 bases between them. The V gene's germline CDR1 is MRHNA and CDR2 SNTAGT. The CDR3 contains 16 residues. The CDR3 nucleotides read TGTGCCAGCAGTGAGGCTAGTCGGGGTTACACCGGGGAGCTGTTTTTT. Its protein is CASSEASRGYTGELFF.

The chain combines TRBV15 with TRBJ2-7; maybe TRBD1 (6 bases). The V end lost 7 bases, the J end lost 5 bases, and 12 bases lay between the germline ends. The germline gives CDR1 LNHNV, CDR2 YYDKDF (reference sequence). The CDR3 is 12 amino acids. CDR3 residues: CATKRGSDEQYF. CDR3 bases: TGTGCCACCAAGAGGGGGAGCGACGAGCAGTACTTC.